These 3 T cell receptor beta chains share one sample of origin, sequenced in a study of T-cell memory formation after mild COVID-19. TCRdb itself ran the 5' RACE reads through MiXCR, one entry per CDR3 protein. The sample comprises a few hundred thousand distinct CDR3 sequences, 20% to 25% of which are singletons, and 8.5% to 9% rests with the top ten. Material for sequencing was PBMCs or a T cell subset sorted from them (not recorded which). Receptor source: an adult woman who had mild COVID-19 (a few samples of this study predate the infection). Cell type and time point are not known.

This clonotype occurred a few times. The rearrangement joins TRBV7-2 to TRBJ2-7; TRBD1 matches at 8 bases. The V gene end was trimmed by 2 bases and the J gene end by 3 bases; junction bases not matched to a gene: 6. From germline, CDR1 is SGHTA and CDR2 FQGNSA. CDR3 length: 15 amino acids. The CDR3 DNA reads as TGTGCCAGCAGCTTACAGGCGGGACAGGTCTACGAGCAGTACTTC. Translated: CASSLQAGQVYEQYF.

This clonotype came up a few times. The chain links TRBV6-5 to TRBJ2-1; TRBD1 aligns across 11 bases. The CDR3 is 17 residues long. Unmatched junction bases numbered 7, after V lost 4 bases and J lost 2 bases. From germline, CDR1 is MNHEY and CDR2 SVGAGI. CDR3 sequence reads: CASSSGWTGGAYNEQFF. The CDR3 DNA follows: TGTGCCAGCAGTTCGGGCTGGACAGGGGGCGCCTACAATGAGCAGTTCTTC.

The CDR3 region is CAWSVRGGRYNEQFF. The CDR3 bases are TGTGCCTGGAGTGTACGGGGAGGGAGATACAATGAGCAGTTCTTC. The chain employs TRBV30 and TRBJ2-1, with TRBD2 identical over 7 bases. Looked up from germline, CDR1 is GTSNPN and CDR2 is SVGIG (reference sequence). The CDR3 totals 15 residues. Germline trimming cut 0 bases from V and 4 bases from J; bases unmatched to any gene: 6.